These 2 T cell receptor beta chains originate from one sample sequenced in a study of regulatory T cells in long-lasting Graves disease. Through Arm-PCR of CDR3 regions and iRepertoire HTBI primers, TCR beta libraries were built. TCRdb analysed the multiplex PCR reads with MiXCR anew, one entry per CDR3 protein. The sample has around 420,000 distinct CDR3 sequences; about a sixth are singletons. Time point in this sample: newly diagnosed GD, antithyroid drugs for less than 3 months. Generation of the TCR library employed RNA extracted from PBMCs. The sample consisted of peripheral blood mononuclear cells (PBMCs), taken at new diagnosis, from a patient treated with antithyroid drugs. Every receptor here comes from a female donor with Graves disease.

This clonotype appeared many times. This sequence joins TRBV7-8 and TRBJ2-1, with 9 bases identical to TRBD1. V gave up 3 bases and J gave up 2 bases; unmatched junction bases: 11. The CDR3 is 18 amino acids. CDR1 is SGHVS, CDR2 FQNEAQ, per germline. CDR3 in DNA: TGTGCCAGCAGCTTTAGGGACCTGGGACAGGGCGCCTACAATGAGCAGTTCTTC. Amino acid sequence: CASSFRDLGQGAYNEQFF.

Many counts were recorded for this clonotype. This chain uses TRBV20-1 with TRBJ1-3; TRBD1 aligns across 9 bases. Losses at the gene ends were 6 bases for V and 4 bases for J; bases not matched to a gene: 7. This CDR3 has 14 amino acids. Germline V gene data show CDR1 as DFQATT and CDR2 as SNEGSKA (reference sequence). CDR3 region: CSAVDRGGGNTIYF. Written as DNA, the CDR3 is TGCAGTGCAGTTGACAGGGGGGGCGGAAACACCATATATTTT.